This T cell receptor beta chain was identified during a study of blood T cell repertoires in COVID-19. The overall study: Sample material is recorded as cDNA or gDNA derived from T cells, B-cell-depleted T cells, or PBMCs.

The ends lost 8 bases at V and 3 bases at J; junction bases unmatched: 9. The germline gives CDR1 MNHEY, CDR2 SVGAGI. CDR3 length: 15 residues. Method: immunoSEQ multiplex PCR; TCRdb's copy keeps in-frame clones and lacks some. The table lists about 310,000 clones, roughly nine tenths of them singletons. The specimen sequenced was PBMCs or T cells enriched from blood (not recorded which). The chain joins TRBV6-5 to TRBJ1-5, with 8 bases matching TRBD1. The TCR originated in a woman aged 25 to 39 who had recovered from COVID-19. The CDR3: CASAPGQVDNQPQHF. The CDR3 coding sequence is TGTGCCAGCGCGCCGGGACAGGTCGACAATCAGCCCCAGCATTTT.